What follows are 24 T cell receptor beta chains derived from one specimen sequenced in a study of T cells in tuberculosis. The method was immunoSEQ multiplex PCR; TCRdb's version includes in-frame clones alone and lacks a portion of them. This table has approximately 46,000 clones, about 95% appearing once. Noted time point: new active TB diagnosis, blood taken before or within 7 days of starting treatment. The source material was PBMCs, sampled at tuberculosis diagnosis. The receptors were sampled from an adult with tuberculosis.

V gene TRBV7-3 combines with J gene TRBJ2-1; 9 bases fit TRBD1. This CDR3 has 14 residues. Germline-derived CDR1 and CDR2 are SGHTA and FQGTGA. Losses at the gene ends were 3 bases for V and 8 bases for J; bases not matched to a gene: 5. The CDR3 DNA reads TGTGCCAGCAGCTTCCGACAGGGGGGATATGAGCAGTTCTTC. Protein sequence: CASSFRQGGYEQFF.

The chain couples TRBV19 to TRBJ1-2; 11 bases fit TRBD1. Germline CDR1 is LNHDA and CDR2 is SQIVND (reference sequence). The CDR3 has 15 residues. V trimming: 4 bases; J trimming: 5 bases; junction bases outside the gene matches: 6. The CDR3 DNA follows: TGTGCCAGTAGTACTCGGGACAGGGGGGAGTATGGCTACACCTTC. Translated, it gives CASSTRDRGEYGYTF. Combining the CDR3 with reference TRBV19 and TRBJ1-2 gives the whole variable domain DGGITQSPKYLFRKEGQNVTLSCEQNLNHDAMYWYRQDPGQGLRLIYYSQIVNDFQKGDIAEGYSVSREKKESFPLTVTSAQKNPTAFYLCASSTRDRGEYGYTFGSGTRLTVV.

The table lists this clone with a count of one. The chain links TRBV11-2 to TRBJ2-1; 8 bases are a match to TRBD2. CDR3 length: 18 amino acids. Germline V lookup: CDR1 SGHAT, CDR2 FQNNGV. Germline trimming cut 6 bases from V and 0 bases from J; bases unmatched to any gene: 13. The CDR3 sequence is CASSSYTLAGSSYNEQFF. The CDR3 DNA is TGTGCCAGCAGTTCCTATACGCTAGCGGGCTCCTCCTACAATGAGCAGTTCTTC.

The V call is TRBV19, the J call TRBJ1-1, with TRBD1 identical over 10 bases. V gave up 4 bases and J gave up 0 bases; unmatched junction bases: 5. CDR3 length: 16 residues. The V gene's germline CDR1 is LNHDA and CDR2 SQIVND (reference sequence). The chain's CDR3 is CASSRGTGALNTEAFF. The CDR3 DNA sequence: TGTGCCAGTAGTAGGGGGACAGGGGCACTGAACACTGAAGCTTTCTTT.

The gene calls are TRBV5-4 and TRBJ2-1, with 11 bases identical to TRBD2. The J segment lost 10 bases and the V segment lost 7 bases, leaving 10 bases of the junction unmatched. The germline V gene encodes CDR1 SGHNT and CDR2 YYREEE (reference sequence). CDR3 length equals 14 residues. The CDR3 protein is CASSSGRNPLEQFF. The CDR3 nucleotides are TGTGCCAGCTCTAGCGGGAGGAACCCCCTGGAGCAGTTCTTC.

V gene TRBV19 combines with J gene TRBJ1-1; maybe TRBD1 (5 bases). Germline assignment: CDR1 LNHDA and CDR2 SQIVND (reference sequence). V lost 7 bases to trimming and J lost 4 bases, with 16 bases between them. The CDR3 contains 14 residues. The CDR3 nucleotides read TGTGCCAGTACAACCGGGACGGGGGGCACTGAAGCTTTCTTT. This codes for CASTTGTGGTEAFF. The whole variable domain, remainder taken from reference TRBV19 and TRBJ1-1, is DGGITQSPKYLFRKEGQNVTLSCEQNLNHDAMYWYRQDPGQGLRLIYYSQIVNDFQKGDIAEGYSVSREKKESFPLTVTSAQKNPTAFYLCASTTGTGGTEAFFGQGTRLTVV.

CDR3 coding DNA: TGTGCCAGCAGTTTAGGGGGGAATAGCAATCAGCCCCAGCATTTT. As protein: CASSLGGNSNQPQHF. The chain is built from TRBV27 and TRBJ1-5; tentative D call: TRBD1 (5 bases). Germline V lookup: CDR1 MNHEY, CDR2 SMNVEV (reference sequence). The V and J ends lost 2 bases and 0 bases respectively, with 8 bases between them. The CDR3 is 15 residues long.

CDR3 residues: CASSPREYNEQFF. For the CDR3, the DNA is TGTGCCAGCAGCCCGAGGGAGTACAATGAGCAGTTCTTC. The gene calls are TRBV5-4 and TRBJ2-1, with D maybe TRBD2 (5 bases). Germline loops: CDR1 SGHNT, CDR2 YYREEE (reference sequence). There are 13 residues in the CDR3. Trimming shortened V by 4 bases and J by 4 bases, and 9 bases separated the two germline ends.

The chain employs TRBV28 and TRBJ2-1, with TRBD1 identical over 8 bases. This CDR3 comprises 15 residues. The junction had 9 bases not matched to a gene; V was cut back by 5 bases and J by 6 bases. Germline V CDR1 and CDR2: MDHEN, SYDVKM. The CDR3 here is CASSPSGTGSNEQFF. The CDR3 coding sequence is TGTGCCAGCAGTCCATCCGGGACAGGTTCCAATGAGCAGTTCTTC.

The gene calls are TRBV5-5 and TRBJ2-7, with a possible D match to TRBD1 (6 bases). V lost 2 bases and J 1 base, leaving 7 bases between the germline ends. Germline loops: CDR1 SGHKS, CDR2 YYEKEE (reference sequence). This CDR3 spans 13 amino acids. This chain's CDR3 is CASSLQGSYEQYF. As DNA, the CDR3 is TGTGCCAGCAGCTTACAGGGATCCTACGAGCAGTACTTC.

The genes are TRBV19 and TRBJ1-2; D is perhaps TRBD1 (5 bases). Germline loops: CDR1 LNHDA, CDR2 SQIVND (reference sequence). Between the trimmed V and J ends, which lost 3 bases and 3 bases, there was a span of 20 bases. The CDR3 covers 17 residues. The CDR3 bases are TGTGCCAGTAGTATGCCAGGGAACCCAAATAGAGACTATGGCTACACCTTC. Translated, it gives CASSMPGNPNRDYGYTF.

The CDR3 DNA is TGCGCCAGCAGCTCTGGACAGGCGTCCTCTGGAAACACCATATATTTT. This translates into CASSSGQASSGNTIYF. The V call is TRBV5-1, the J call TRBJ1-3; 7 bases align to TRBD1. With V trimmed by 3 bases and J by 0 bases, 6 bases remained unmatched. Per the germline V gene, CDR1 is SGHRS and CDR2 is YFSETQ. CDR3 length equals 16 residues.

In DNA form, the CDR3 reads TGTGCCAGTTCCAGGACAGGGGGTGACAATCAGCCCCAGCATTTT. Amino acids: CASSRTGGDNQPQHF. The chain employs TRBV2 and TRBJ1-5; TRBD1 matches 10 bases. The CDR3 runs 15 residues. CDR1 is SNHLY and CDR2 is FYNNEI in the germline V gene. With V trimmed by 9 bases and J by 3 bases, 8 bases remained unmatched.

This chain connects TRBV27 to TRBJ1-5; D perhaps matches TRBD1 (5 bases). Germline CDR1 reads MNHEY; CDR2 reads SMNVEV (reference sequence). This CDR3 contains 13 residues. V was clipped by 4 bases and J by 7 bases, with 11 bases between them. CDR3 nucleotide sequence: TGTGCCAGCAGTTCGAACCAGGGACAGCCCCAGCATTTT. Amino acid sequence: CASSSNQGQPQHF.

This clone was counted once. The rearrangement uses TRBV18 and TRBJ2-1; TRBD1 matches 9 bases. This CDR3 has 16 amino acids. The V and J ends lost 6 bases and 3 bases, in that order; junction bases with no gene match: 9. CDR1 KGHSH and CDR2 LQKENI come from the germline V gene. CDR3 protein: CASSAATGGLYNEQFF. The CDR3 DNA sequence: TGTGCCAGCTCGGCAGCGACAGGGGGACTCTACAATGAGCAGTTCTTC.

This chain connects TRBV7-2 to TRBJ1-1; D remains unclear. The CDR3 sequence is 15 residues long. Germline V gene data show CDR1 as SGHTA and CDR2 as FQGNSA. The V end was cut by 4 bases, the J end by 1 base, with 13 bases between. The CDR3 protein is CASSSRRAWNTEAFF. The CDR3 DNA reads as TGTGCCAGCAGCTCGCGGCGGGCGTGGAACACTGAAGCTTTCTTT.

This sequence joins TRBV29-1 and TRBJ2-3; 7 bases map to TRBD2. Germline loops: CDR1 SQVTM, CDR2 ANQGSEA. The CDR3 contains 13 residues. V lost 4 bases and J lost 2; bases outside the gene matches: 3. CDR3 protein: CSVGTRYTDTQYF. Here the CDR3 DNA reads TGCAGCGTTGGGACTAGATACACAGATACGCAGTATTTT.

CDR3: CASSLSGFHYEQYF. CDR3 nucleotides: TGTGCCAGCAGCTTAAGCGGGTTCCATTACGAGCAGTACTTC. The chain combines TRBV7-8 with TRBJ2-7, with a tentative D call TRBD2 (6 bases). This CDR3 contains 14 residues. Trimming cost V 2 bases and J 4 bases, with 12 bases left between them. Per germline, CDR1 SGHVS and CDR2 FQNEAQ.

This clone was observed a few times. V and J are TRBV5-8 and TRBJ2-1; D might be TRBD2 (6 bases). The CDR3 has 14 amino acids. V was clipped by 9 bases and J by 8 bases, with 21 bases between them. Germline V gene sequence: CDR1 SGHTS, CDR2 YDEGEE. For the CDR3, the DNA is TGTGCCACCGAGGTACCAATTACGGGGGATGAGCAGTTCTTC. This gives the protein CATEVPITGDEQFF.

CDR3 DNA sequence: TGTGCCAGCAGTTACCCGGGTAGGCCTGAAGCTTTCTTT. This encodes CASSYPGRPEAFF. The V gene is TRBV6-5, the J gene TRBJ1-1; no clear D. The germline CDR1 and CDR2 sequences are MNHEY and SVGAGI. V was pared by 2 bases and J by 6 bases, with 10 bases between. The CDR3 contains 13 residues.

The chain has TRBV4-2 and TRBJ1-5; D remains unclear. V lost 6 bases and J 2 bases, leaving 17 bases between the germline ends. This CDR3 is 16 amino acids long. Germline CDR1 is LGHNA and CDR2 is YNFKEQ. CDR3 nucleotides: TGTGCCAGCAGTCCCGGGTCGAAGGATGGCAATCAGCCCCAGCATTTT. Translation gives CASSPGSKDGNQPQHF.

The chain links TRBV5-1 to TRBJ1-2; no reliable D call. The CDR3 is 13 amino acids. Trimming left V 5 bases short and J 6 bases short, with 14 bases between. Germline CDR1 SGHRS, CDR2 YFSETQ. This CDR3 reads CASRFNRENGYTF. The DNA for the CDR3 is TGCGCCAGCAGGTTCAACCGGGAAAATGGCTACACCTTC.

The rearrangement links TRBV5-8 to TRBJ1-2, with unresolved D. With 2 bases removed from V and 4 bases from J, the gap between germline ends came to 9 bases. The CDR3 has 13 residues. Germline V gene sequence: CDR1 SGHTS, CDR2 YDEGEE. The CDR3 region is CASSFGVGYGYTF. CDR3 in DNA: TGTGCCAGCAGCTTCGGGGTAGGCTATGGCTACACCTTC.

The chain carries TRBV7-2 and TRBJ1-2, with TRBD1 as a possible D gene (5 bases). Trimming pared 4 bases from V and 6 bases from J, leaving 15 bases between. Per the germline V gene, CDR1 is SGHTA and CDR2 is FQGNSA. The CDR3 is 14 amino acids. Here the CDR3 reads CASSYGGMGHGYTF. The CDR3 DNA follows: TGTGCCAGCAGCTACGGGGGTATGGGCCATGGCTACACCTTC. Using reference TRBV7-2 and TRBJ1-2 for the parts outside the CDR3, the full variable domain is GAGVSQSPSNKVTEKGKDVELRCDPISGHTALYWYRQSLGQGLEFLIYFQGNSAPDKSGLPSDRFSAERTGGSVSTLTIQRTQQEDSAVYLCASSYGGMGHGYTFGSGTRLTVV.